The entry that follows covers one T cell receptor beta chain sequence. This clonotype was counted a few times. This receptor's antigen is unknown. No much larger clone exists at a distance of one base, and base qualities are not known. This specimen comes from a study of human T cells and chemical hapten exposure (TCRdb year 2021). Some background on the complete study: For sensitization, 2% DPC in acetone was applied to a roughly 2 cm by roughly 2 cm area of upper inner arm skin. Around 30 alopecia patients provided blood for TCR sequencing at one to four time points (pre-sensitization, 2, 6 and 24 weeks). Libraries were pooled for sequencing, and per-sample TCR yields varied mainly because of small differences in library volumes within the pool. Patient blood was sampled pre-sensitization (week 0) and at 2, 6 and about 24 weeks after DPC sensitization. Alopecia areata with under or over 50% scalp involvement, alopecia totalis and alopecia universalis were represented in the patient cohort, which was mostly female. The study tracked peripheral blood TCR repertoire changes in vivo during primary and secondary sensitization to the hapten diphenylcyclopropenone (DPC) in alopecia patients. Patients additionally received weekly therapeutic DPC doses to the scalp throughout the roughly 25-week study period. Patch tests used Finn chambers with 0.01% DPC on the upper back, scored after 6 days by International Contact Dermatitis Research Group standards.

From the cysteine up to the phenylalanine, the CDR3 has a length of 15 residues. Solely the CDR3 DNA is kept, with 45 bases framed from the first base. Trimming takes 6 bases from V and 0 bases from J, and the germline ends sit 14 bases apart. From a lookup of the germline V gene, CDR1 and CDR2 are LGHNT and FRNRAP. Receptors were amplified or captured by RACE. The reads were generated on a NextSeq 500. During library preparation, unique molecular identifiers were attached to individual cDNA molecules so that TCRs could be counted quantitatively and reproducibly. Each blood RNA sample was used to sequence both TCR alpha and TCR beta chains. As for the original processing: A median of about 87,000 TCRs per sample was observed, with a range of 23,224 to 690,600. V, J and CDR3 annotation of the TCR reads was carried out using the Decombinator software suite. To make PS versus PT1 abundance plots, every sample was subsampled to the same number of TCRs (28,000). Expanded TCRs were defined as absent before sensitization and observed at least eight times at the 2-week time point. The public reads were reprocessed in TCRdb via fastp at Q25 and MiXCR, keeping in-frame beta chains. Identical CDR3 proteins give one entry, which carries the most common genes and DNA. V and J calls and clone size were set by TCRdb, not the authors. This sample has some 71,000 distinct CDR3 sequences in its table, and about a tenth of those were observed once. Around 7.3% of the sample lies in the top ten.

Interpreted using the paper, the time point label stands for: patch test 2, 6 weeks after DPC sensitization. This specimen's treatment or condition label, interpreted: therapeutic diphenylcyclopropenone sensitization with weekly scalp DPC. At each patch-test visit, blood was drawn before the patch test was applied. To be eligible, patients had to be aged 18 to 70, diagnosed with alopecia and judged suitable for DPC therapy, while pregnant patients were excluded. Unfractionated whole blood was collected in Tempus Blood RNA tubes, and total RNA was extracted from that blood. The paper's findings and limits, for the study overall: Because every patient had alopecia, a presumed autoimmune disease, the patients' immune response might differ from that of healthy individuals. DPC sensitization did not change the number of TCRs with a frequency above 1 in 1000, and there was no evidence of changes in global repertoire structure. Significantly more large CDR3 similarity clusters were formed by expanded TCRs than by pre-sensitization or healthy control sets, consistent with antigen-driven responses. A positive correlation was found between the number of PT1 expanded TCRs and patch test score, with significance reached at thresholds 8, 16 and 32 but not 4. After repeated subsampling, changes were observed in the strength of the expansion versus patch-test correlation and in the threshold at which the correlation became significant.

This receptor was obtained from a woman aged 45-59 years with alopecia areata. Some clones in this sample may be carry-over from other donors' samples. This sequence uses TRBV12-5 and TRBJ1-1; a confident D gene designation cannot be given. Here the sequenced sample was whole blood, taken in connection with sensitization to the hapten diphenylcyclopropenone (DPC). The sequence in DNA is TGTGCTAGTGGCTTACGGATAGGGCTGAACACTGAAGCTTTCTTT. Its amino acids are CASGLRIGLNTEAFF.